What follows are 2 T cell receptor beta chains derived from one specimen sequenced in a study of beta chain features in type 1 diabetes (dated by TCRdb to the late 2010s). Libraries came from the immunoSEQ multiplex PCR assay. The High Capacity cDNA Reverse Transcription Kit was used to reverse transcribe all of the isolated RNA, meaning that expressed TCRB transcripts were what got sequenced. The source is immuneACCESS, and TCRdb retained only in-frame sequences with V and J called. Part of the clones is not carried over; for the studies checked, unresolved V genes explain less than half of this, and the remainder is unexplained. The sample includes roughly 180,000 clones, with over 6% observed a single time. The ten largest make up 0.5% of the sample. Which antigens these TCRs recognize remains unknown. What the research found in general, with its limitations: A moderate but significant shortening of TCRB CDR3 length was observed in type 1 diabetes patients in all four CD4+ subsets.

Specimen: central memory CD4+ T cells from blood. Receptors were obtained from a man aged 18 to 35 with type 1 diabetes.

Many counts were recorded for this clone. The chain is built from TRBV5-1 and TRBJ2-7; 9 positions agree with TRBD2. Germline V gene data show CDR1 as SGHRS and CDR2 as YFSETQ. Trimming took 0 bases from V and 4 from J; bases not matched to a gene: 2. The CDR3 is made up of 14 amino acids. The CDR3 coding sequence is TGCGCCAGCAGCTTGGCTAGCGGGGTGTACGAGCAGTACTTC. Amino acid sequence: CASSLASGVYEQYF.

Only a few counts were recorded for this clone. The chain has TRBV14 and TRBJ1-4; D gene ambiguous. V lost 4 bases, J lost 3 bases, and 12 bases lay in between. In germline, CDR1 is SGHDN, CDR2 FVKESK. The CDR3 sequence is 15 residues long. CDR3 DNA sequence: TGTGCCAGCAGCCCGCGGTGGAACGCTAATGAAAAACTGTTTTTT. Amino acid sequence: CASSPRWNANEKLFF.